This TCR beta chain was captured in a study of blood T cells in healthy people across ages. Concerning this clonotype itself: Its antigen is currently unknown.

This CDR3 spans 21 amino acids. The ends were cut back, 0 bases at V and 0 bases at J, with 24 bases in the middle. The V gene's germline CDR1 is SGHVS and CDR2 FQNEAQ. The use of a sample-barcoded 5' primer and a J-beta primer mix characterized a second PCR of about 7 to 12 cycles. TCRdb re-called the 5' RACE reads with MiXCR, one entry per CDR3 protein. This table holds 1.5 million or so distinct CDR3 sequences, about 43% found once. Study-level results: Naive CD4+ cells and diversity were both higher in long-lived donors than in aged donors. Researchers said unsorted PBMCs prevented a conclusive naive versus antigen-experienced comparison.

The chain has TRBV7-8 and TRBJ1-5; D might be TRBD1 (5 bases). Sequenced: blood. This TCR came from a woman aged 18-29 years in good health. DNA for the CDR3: TGTGCCAGCAGCTTAGCGGATCCCGGGACCGCGGGAGGGTATAGCAATCAGCCCCAGCATTTT. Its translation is CASSLADPGTAGGYSNQPQHF.